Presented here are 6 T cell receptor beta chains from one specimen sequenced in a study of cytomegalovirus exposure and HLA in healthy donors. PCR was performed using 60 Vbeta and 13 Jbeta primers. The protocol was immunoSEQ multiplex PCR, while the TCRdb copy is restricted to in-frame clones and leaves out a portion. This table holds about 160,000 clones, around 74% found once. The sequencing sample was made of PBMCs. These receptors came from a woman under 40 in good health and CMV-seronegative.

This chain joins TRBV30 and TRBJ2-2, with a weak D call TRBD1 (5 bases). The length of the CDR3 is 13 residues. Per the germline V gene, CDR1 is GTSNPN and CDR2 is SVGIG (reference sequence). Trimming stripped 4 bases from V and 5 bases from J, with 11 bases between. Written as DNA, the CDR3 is TGTGCCTGGAATGTTAAGGGGACCGGGGAGCTGTTTTTT. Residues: CAWNVKGTGELFF.

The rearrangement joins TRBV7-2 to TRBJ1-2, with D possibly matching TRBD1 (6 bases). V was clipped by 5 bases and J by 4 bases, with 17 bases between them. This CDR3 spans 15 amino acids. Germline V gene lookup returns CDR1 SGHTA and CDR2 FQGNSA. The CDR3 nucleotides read TGTGCCAGCAGCGCCGCCGGGACAAAAGTCTATGGCTACACCTTC. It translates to CASSAAGTKVYGYTF.

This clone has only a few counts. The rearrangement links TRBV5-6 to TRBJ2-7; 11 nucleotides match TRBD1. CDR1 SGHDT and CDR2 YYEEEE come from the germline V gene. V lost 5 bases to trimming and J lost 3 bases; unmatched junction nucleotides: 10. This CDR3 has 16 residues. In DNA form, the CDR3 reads TGTGCCAGCAGGTTGAATCCGGGACAGGGGGACTACGAGCAGTACTTC. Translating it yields CASRLNPGQGDYEQYF.

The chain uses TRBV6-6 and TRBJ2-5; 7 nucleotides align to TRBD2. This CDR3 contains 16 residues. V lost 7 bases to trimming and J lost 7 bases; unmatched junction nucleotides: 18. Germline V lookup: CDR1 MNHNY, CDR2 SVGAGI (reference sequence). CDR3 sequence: CASTHLSGGTRGTQYF. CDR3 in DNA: TGTGCCAGCACCCACCTCTCGGGGGGAACAAGAGGGACCCAGTACTTC.

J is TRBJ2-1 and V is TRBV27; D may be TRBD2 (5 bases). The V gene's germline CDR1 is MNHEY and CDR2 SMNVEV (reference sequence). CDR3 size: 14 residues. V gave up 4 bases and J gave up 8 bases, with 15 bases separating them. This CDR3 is CASSWEYGHDEQFF. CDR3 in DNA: TGTGCCAGCAGTTGGGAGTATGGTCACGATGAGCAGTTCTTC.

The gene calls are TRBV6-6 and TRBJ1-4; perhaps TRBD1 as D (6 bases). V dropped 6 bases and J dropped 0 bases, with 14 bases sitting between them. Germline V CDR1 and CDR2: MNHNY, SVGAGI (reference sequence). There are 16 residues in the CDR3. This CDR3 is CASRLGQRPTNEKLFF. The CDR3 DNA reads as TGTGCCAGCAGACTCGGACAGAGGCCAACTAATGAAAAACTGTTTTTT.